This T cell receptor (beta chain) came from a study of blood T cells in healthy people across ages. The CDR3 is 16 residues long. V lost 3 bases to trimming and J lost 10 bases; unmatched junction nucleotides: 9. Germline CDR1 is KGHSH and CDR2 is LQKENI. The table lists this clonotype with a few counts. Sample-barcoded 5' priming and a J-beta primer mix drove a second PCR of roughly 6 to 12 cycles. Via MiXCR, TCRdb re-called the 5' RACE reads, giving one row per CDR3 protein. This sample has around 1.5 million distinct CDR3 sequences, with about 35% found just once. This chain joins TRBV18 and TRBJ2-1, with 13 bases fitting TRBD2. The specimen sequenced was blood. This clonotype was sampled from a woman in her twenties or thirties in good health. The CDR3 DNA reads as TGTGCCAGCTCACCCCCCCGACTAGCGGGAGGCGGGGAGCAGTTCTTC. It is translated as CASSPPRLAGGGEQFF.